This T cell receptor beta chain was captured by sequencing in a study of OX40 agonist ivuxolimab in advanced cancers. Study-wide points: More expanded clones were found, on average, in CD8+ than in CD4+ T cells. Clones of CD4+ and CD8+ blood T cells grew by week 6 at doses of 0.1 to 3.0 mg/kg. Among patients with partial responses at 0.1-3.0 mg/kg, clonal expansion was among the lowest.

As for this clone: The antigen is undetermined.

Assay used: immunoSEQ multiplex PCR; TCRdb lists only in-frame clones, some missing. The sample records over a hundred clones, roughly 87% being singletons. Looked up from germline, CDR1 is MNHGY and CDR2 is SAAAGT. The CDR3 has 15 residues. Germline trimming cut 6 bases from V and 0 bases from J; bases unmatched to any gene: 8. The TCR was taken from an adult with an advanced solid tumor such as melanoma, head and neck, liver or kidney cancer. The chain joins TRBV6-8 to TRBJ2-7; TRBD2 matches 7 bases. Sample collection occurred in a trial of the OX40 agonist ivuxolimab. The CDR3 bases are TGTGCCAGCAGCGCTAGCGGCCAAAGCTCCTACGAGCAGTACTTC. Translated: CASSASGQSSYEQYF.